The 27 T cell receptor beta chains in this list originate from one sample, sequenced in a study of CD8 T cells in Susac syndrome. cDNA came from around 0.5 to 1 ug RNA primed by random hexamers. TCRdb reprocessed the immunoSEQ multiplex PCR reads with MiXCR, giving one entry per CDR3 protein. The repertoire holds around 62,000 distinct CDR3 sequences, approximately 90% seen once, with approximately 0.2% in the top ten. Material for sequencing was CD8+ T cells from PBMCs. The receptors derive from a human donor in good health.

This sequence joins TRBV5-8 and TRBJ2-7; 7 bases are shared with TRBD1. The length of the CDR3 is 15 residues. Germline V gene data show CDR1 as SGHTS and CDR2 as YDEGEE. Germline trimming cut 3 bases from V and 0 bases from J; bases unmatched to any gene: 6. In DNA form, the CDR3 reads TGTGCCAGCAGCTCTCGACAGGGCCCCTCCTACGAGCAGTACTTC. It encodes CASSSRQGPSYEQYF. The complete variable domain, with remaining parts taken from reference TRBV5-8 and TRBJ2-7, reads EAGVTQSPTHLIKTRGQQATLRCSPISGHTSVYWYQQALGLGLQFLLWYDEGEERNRGNFPPRFSGRQFPNYSSELNVNALELEDSALYLCASSSRQGPSYEQYFGPGTRLTVT.

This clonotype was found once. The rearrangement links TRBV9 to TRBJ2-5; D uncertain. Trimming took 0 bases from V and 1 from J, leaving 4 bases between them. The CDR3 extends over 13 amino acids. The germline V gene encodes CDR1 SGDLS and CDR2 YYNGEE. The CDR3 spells CASSVDSQETQYF. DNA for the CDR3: TGTGCCAGCAGCGTAGACAGCCAAGAGACCCAGTACTTC.

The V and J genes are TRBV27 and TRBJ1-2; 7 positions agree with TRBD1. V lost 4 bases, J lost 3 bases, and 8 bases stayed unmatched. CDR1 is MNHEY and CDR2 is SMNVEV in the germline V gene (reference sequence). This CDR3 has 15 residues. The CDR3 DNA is TGTGCCAGCAGTTCCCCCCAGGGGGGGTACTATGGCTACACCTTC. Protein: CASSSPQGGYYGYTF.

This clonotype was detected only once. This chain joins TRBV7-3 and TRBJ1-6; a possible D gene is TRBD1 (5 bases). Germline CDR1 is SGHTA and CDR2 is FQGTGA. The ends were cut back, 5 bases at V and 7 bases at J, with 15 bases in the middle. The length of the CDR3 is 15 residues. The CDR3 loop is CASSMGGYSNSPLHF. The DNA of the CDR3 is TGTGCCAGCAGCATGGGGGGTTATTCGAATTCACCCCTCCACTTT.

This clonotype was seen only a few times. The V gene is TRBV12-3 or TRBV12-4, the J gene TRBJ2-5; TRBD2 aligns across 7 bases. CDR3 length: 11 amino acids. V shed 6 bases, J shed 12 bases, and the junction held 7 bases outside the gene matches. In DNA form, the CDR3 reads TGTGCCAGCAGCAAGACCGGGGGGAAGTACTTC. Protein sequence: CASSKTGGKYF.

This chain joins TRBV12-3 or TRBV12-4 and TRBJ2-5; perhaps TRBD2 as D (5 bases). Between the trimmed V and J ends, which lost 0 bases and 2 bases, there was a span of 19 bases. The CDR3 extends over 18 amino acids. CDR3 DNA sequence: TGTGCCAGCAGTTTAGCGCCGGGCGAGGGATACATACAAGAGACCCAGTACTTC. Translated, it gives CASSLAPGEGYIQETQYF.

As DNA, the CDR3 is TGTGCCAGCAGCTTCTTAGGGGAGAACACTGAAGCTTTCTTT. This codes for CASSFLGENTEAFF. The rearrangement uses TRBV7-9 and TRBJ1-1; TRBD1 might be the D (5 bases). This CDR3 is 14 amino acids long. Between the trimmed V and J ends, which lost 3 bases and 1 base, there was a span of 9 bases. Germline V gene data show CDR1 as SEHNR and CDR2 as FQNEAQ (reference sequence).

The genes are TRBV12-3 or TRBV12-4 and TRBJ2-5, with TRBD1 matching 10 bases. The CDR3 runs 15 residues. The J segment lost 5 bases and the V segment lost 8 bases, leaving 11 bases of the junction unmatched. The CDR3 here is CASSSRDRGTETQYF. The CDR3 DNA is TGTGCCAGCTCGAGCAGGGACAGGGGAACGGAGACCCAGTACTTC.

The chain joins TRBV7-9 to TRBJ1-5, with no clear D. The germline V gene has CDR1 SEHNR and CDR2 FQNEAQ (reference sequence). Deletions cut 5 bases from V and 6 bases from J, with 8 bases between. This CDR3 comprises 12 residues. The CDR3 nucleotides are TGTGCCAGCAGCCTGGGCAGTCAGCCCCAGCATTTT. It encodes CASSLGSQPQHF.

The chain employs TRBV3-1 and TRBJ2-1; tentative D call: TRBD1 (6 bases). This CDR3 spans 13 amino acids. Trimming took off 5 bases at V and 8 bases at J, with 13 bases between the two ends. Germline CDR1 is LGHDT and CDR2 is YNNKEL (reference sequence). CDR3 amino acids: CASSTRTVHEQFF. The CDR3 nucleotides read TGTGCCAGCAGCACCCGGACAGTCCATGAGCAGTTCTTC.

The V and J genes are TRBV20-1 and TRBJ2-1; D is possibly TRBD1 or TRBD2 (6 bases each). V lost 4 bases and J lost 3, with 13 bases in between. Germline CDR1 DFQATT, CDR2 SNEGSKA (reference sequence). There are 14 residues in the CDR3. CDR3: CSANDRTNYNEQFF. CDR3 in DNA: TGCAGTGCTAACGACAGGACTAACTACAATGAGCAGTTCTTC.

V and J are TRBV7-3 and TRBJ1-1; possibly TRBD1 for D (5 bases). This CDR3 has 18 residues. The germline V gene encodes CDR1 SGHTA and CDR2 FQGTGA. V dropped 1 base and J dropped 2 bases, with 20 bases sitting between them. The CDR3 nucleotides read TGTGCCAGCAGCTTAATTTTTATGGGGGAGATGGCCAACACTGAAGCTTTCTTT. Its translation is CASSLIFMGEMANTEAFF. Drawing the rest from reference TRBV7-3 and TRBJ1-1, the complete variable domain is GAGVSQTPSNKVTEKGKYVELRCDPISGHTALYWYRQSLGQGPEFLIYFQGTGAADDSGLPNDRFFAVRPEGSVSTLKIQRTERGDSAVYLCASSLIFMGEMANTEAFFGQGTRLTVV.

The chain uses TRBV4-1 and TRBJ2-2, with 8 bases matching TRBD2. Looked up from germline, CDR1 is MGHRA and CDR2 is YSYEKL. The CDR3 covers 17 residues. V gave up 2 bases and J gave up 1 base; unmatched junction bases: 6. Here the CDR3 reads CASSQKSSGRNTGELFF. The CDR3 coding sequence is TGCGCCAGCAGCCAAAAGTCTAGCGGGCGGAACACCGGGGAGCTGTTTTTT.

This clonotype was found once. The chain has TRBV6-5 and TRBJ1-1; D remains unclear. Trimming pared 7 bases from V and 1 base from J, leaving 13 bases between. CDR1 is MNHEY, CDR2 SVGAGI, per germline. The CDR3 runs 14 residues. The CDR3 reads CASTPTRENTEAFF. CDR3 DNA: TGTGCCAGCACTCCCACCCGGGAGAACACTGAAGCTTTCTTT.

CDR3 sequence: CASSRGERGETQYF. CDR3 in DNA: TGTGCCAGCAGTAGAGGGGAGAGAGGGGAGACCCAGTACTTC. The chain uses TRBV27 and TRBJ2-5; TRBD1 or TRBD2 may be the D gene (5 bases each). Germline V gene lookup returns CDR1 MNHEY and CDR2 SMNVEV (reference sequence). V lost 5 bases to trimming and J lost 5 bases, with 15 bases between them. The CDR3 extends over 14 amino acids.

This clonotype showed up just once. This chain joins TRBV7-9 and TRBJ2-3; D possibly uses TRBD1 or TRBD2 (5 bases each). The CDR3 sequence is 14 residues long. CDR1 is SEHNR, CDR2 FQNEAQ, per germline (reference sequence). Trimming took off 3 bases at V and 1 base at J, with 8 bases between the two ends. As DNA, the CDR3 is TGTGCCAGCAGCTTCGGGACGGGCACAGATACGCAGTATTTT. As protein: CASSFGTGTDTQYF. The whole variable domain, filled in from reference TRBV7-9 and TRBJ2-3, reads DTGVSQNPRHKITKRGQNVTFRCDPISEHNRLYWYRQTLGQGPEFLTYFQNEAQLEKSRLLSDRFSAERPKGSFSTLEIQRTEQGDSAMYLCASSFGTGTDTQYFGPGTRLTVL.

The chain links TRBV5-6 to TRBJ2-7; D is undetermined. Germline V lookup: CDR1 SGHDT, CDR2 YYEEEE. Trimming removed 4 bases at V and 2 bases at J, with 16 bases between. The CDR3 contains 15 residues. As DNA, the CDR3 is TGTGCCAGCAGCCCAAAGTATCCTAGGACCTACGAGCAGTACTTC. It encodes CASSPKYPRTYEQYF.

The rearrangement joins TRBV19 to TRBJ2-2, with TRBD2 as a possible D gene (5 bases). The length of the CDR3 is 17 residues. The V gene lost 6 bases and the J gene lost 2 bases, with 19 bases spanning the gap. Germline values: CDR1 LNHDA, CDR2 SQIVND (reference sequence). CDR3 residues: CASRITRSPKNTGELFF. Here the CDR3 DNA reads TGTGCCAGTAGGATAACTAGGTCACCCAAAAACACCGGGGAGCTGTTTTTT.

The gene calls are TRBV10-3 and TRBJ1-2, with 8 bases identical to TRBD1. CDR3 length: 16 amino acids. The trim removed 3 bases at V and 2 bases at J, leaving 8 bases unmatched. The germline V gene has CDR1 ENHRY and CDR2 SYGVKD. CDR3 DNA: TGTGCCATCAGTGACCCGGACAGGGAAGGAAACTATGGCTACACCTTC. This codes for CAISDPDREGNYGYTF.

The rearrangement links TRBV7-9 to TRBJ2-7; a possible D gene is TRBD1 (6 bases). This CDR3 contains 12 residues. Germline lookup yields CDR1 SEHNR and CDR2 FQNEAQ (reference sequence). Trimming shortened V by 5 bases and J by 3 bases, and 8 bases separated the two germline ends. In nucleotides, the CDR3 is TGTGCCAGCAGCCGAGGGGGCTACGAGCAGTACTTC. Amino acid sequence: CASSRGGYEQYF.

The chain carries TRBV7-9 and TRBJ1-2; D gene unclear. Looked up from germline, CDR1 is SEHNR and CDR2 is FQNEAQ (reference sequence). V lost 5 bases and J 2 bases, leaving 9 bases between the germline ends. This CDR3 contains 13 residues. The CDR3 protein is CASSPVINYGYTF. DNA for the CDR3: TGTGCCAGCAGCCCCGTGATAAACTATGGCTACACCTTC.

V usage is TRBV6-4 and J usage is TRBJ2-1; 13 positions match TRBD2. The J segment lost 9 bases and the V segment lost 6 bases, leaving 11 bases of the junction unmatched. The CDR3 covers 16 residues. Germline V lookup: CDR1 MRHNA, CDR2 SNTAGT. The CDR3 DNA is TGTGCCAGCAGCCCTGATGGGACTAGCGGGGTCGGTGAGCAGTTCTTC. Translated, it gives CASSPDGTSGVGEQFF.

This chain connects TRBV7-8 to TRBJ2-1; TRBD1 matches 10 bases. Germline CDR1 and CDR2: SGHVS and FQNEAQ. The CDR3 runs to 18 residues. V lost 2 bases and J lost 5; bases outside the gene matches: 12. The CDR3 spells CASSLHARDRGPHNEQFF. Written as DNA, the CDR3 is TGTGCCAGCAGCTTACACGCCAGGGACAGGGGCCCCCACAATGAGCAGTTCTTC. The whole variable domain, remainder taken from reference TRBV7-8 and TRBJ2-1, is GAGVSQSPRYKVAKRGQDVALRCDPISGHVSLFWYQQALGQGPEFLTYFQNEAQLDKSGLPSDRFFAERPEGSVSTLKIQRTQQEDSAVYLCASSLHARDRGPHNEQFFGPGTRLTVL.

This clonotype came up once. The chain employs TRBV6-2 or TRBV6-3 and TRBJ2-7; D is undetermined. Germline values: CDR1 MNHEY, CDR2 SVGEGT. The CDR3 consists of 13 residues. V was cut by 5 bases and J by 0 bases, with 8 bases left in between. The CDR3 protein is CASSPSLSYEQYF. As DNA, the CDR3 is TGTGCCAGCAGTCCCTCACTCTCCTACGAGCAGTACTTC.

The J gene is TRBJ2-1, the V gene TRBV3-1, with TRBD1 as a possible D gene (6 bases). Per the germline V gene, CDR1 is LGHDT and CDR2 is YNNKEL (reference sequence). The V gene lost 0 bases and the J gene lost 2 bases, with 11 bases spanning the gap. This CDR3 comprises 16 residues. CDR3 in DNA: TGTGCCAGCAGCCAAGAGGGGGCAGGGGCCTACAATGAGCAGTTCTTC. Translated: CASSQEGAGAYNEQFF.

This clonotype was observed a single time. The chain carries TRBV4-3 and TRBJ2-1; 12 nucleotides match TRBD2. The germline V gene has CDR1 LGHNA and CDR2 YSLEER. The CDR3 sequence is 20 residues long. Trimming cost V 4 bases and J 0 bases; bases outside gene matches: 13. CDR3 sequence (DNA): TGCGCCAGCAGCCCGTTAGCGAGGACTAGCGGGGAGAGCTCCTACAATGAGCAGTTCTTC. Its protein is CASSPLARTSGESSYNEQFF.

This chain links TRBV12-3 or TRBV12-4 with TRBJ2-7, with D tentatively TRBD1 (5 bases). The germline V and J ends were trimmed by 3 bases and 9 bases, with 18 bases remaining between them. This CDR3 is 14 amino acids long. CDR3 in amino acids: CASSFFTGATGQYF. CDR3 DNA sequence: TGTGCCAGCAGTTTTTTTACAGGCGCAACGGGGCAGTACTTC.